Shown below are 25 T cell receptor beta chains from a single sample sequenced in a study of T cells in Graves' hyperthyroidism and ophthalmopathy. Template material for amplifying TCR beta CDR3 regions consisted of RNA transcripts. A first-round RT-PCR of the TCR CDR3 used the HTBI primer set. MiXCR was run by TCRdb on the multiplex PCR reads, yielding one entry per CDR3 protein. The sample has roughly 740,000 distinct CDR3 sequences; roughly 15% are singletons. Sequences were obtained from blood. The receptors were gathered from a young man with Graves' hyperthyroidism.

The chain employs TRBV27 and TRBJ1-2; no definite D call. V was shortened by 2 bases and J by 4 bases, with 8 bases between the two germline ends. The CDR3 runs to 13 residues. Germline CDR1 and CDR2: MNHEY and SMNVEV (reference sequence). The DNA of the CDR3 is TGTGCCAGCAGTTTAGCACAGACCTATGGCTACACCTTC. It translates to CASSLAQTYGYTF.

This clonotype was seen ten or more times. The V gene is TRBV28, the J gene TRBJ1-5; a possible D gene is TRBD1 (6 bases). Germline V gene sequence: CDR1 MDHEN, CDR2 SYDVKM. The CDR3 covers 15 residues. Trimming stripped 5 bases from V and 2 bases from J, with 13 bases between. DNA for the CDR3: TGTGCCAGCAGTATACAGGGACCTGGCAATCAGCCCCAGCATTTT. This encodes CASSIQGPGNQPQHF.

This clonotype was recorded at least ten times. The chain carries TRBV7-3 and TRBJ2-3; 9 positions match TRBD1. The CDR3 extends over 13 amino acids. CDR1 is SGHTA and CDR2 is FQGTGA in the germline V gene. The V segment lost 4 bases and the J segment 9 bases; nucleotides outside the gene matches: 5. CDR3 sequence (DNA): TGTGCCAGCAGCTCACGACAGGGGGGCACGCAGTATTTT. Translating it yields CASSSRQGGTQYF.

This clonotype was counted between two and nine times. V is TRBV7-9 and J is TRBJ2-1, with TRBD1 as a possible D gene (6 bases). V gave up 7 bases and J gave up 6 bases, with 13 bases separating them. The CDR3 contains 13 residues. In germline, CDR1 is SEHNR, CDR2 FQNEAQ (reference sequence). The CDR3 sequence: CASTVTGSNEQFF. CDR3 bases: TGTGCCAGCACCGTTACAGGGTCCAATGAGCAGTTCTTC.

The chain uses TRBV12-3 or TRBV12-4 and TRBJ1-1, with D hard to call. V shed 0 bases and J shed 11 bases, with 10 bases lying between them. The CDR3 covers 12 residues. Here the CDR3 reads CASSLAARGAFF. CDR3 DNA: TGTGCCAGCAGTTTAGCTGCTAGAGGGGCTTTCTTT.

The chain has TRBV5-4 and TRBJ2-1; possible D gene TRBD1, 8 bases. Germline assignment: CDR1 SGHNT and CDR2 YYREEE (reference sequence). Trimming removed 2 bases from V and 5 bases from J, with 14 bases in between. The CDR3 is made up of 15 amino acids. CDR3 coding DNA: TGTGCCAGCAGCTTTAGACAGGGGACTAACAATGAGCAGTTCTTC. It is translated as CASSFRQGTNNEQFF.

Here the CDR3 DNA reads TGCGCCAGCAGCTTGGATCCTGGGGCCAACGTCCTGACTTTC. Its protein is CASSLDPGANVLTF. V and J are TRBV5-1 and TRBJ2-6; unclear D gene. Germline CDR1 is SGHRS and CDR2 is YFSETQ. V was clipped by 0 bases and J by 2 bases, with 3 bases between them. The CDR3 sequence is 14 residues long.

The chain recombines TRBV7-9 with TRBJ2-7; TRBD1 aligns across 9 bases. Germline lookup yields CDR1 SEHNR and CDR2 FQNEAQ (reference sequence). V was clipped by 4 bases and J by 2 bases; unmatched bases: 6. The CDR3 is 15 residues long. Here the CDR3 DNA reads TGTGCCAGCAGCTCGCGCCGACAGGGGGCCTACGAGCAGTACTTC. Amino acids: CASSSRRQGAYEQYF.

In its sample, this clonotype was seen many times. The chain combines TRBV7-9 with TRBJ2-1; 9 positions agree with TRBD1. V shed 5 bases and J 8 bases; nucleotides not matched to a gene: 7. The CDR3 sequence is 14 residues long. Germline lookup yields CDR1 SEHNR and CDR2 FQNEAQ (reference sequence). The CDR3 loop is CASSPQDRGDEQFF. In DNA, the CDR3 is TGTGCCAGCAGCCCCCAGGACAGGGGTGATGAGCAGTTCTTC.

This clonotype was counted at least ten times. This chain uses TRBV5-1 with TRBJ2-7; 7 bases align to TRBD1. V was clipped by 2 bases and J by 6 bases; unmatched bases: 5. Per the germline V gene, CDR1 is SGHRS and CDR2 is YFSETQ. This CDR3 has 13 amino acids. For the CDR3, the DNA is TGCGCCAGCAGCTTCCACAGGGGACCCGAGCAGTACTTC. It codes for CASSFHRGPEQYF.

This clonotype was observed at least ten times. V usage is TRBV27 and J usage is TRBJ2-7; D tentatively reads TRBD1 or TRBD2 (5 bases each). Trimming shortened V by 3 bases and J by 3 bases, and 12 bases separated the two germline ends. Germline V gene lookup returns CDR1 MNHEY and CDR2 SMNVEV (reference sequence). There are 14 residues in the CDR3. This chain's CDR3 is CASSFERGVYEQYF. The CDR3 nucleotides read TGTGCCAGCAGTTTTGAGAGAGGGGTCTACGAGCAGTACTTC.

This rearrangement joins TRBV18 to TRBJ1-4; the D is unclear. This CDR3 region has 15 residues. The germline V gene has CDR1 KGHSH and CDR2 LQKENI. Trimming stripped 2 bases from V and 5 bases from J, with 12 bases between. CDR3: CASSPIRDWNEKLFF. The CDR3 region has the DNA TGTGCCAGCTCACCAATAAGGGATTGGAATGAAAAACTGTTTTTT.

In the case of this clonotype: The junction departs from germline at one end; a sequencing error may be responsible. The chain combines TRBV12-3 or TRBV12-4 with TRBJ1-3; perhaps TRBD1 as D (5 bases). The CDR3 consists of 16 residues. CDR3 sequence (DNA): TGTGCCAGCAGTGAAAGACAGAATCCCTCTGCAAACACCATATATTTT. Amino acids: CASSERQNPSANTIYF.

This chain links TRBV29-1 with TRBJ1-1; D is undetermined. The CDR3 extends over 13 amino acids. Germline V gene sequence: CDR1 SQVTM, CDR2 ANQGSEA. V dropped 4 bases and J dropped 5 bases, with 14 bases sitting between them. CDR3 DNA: TGCAGCGTTGTACGTGCCCTGGAGACTGAAGCTTTCTTT. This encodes CSVVRALETEAFF.

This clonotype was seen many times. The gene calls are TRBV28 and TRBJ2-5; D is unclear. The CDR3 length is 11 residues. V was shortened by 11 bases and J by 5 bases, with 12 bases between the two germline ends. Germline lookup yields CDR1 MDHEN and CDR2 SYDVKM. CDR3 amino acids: CAVGRGETQYF. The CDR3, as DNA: TGTGCCGTTGGCCGTGGCGAGACCCAGTACTTC.

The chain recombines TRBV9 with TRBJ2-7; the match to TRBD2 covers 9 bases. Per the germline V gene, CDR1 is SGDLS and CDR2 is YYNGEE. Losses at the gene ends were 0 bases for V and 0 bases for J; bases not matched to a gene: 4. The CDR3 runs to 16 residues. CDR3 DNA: TGTGCCAGCAGCGTAGGGGCGGGAGGGAGCTCCTACGAGCAGTACTTC. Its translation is CASSVGAGGSSYEQYF.

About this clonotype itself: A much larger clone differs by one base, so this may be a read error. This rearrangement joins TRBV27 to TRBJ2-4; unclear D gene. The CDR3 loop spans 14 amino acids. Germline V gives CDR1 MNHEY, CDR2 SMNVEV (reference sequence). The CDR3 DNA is TGTGCCAGCAGTTACCCTCTTGCCAAAAACACTCAGTACTTC. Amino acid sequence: CASSYPLAKNTQYF.

CDR3 residues: CASSLQGQGGLEYF. DNA of the CDR3: TGTGCCAGCAGTTTACAGGGACAGGGGGGTCTGGAGTACTTC. V is TRBV27 and J is TRBJ2-7; 11 bases are a match to TRBD1. The trim removed 2 bases at V and 11 bases at J, leaving 8 bases unmatched. The germline V gene encodes CDR1 MNHEY and CDR2 SMNVEV (reference sequence). The CDR3 has 14 amino acids.

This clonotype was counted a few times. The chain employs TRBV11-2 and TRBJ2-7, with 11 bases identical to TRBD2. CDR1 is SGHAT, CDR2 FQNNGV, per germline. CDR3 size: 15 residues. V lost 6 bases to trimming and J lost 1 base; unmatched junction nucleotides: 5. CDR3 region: CASRVAGGLSYEQYF. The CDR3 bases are TGTGCCAGCAGGGTAGCGGGAGGGCTATCCTACGAGCAGTACTTC. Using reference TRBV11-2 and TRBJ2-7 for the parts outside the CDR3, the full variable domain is EAGVAQSPRYKIIEKRQSVAFWCNPISGHATLYWYQQILGQGPKLLIQFQNNGVVDDSQLPKDRFSAERLKGVDSTLKIQPAKLEDSAVYLCASRVAGGLSYEQYFGPGTRLTVT.

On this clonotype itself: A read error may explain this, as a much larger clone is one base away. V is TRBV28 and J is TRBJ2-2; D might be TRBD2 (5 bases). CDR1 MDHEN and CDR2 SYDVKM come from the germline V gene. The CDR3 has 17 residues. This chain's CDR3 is CASSTSTGPSRFGEPFF. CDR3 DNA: TGTGCCAGCAGCACCTCAACCGGCCCCTCGAGGTTCGGGGAGCCGTTTTTT.

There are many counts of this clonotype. The chain's CDR3 is CASSLLGGGYNEQFF. For the CDR3, the DNA is TGCGCCAGCAGCCTGTTGGGGGGTGGCTACAATGAGCAGTTCTTC. The chain uses TRBV5-1 and TRBJ2-1; tentative D call: TRBD2 (6 bases). The V gene lost 4 bases and the J gene lost 3 bases, with 14 bases spanning the gap. CDR1 and CDR2 from the germline V gene are SGHRS and YFSETQ. This CDR3 region has 15 residues.

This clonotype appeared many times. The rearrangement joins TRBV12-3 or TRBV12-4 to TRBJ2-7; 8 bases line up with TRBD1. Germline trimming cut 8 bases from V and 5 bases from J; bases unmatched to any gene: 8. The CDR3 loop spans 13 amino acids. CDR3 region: CASGMTGVHEQYF. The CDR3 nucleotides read TGTGCCAGCGGTATGACAGGGGTTCACGAGCAGTACTTC.

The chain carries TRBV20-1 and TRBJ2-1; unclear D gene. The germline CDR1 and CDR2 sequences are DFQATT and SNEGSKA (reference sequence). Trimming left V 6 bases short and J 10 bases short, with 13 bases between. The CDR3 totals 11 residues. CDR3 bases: TGCAGTGCGGTTGCTCAAGGGGAGCAGTTCTTC. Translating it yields CSAVAQGEQFF.

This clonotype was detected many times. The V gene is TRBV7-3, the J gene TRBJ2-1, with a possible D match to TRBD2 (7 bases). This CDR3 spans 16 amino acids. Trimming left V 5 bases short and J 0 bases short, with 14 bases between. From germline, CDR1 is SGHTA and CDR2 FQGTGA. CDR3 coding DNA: TGTGCCAGCAGCCCAAGGGGGGGTCTCTCCTACAATGAGCAGTTCTTC. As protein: CASSPRGGLSYNEQFF. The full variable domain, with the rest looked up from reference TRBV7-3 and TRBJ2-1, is GAGVSQTPSNKVTEKGKYVELRCDPISGHTALYWYRQSLGQGPEFLIYFQGTGAADDSGLPNDRFFAVRPEGSVSTLKIQRTERGDSAVYLCASSPRGGLSYNEQFFGPGTRLTVL.

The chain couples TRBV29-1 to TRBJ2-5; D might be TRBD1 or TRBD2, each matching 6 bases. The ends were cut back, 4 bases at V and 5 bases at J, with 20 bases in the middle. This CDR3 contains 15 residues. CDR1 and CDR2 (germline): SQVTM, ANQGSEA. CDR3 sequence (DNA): TGCAGCGTTGCCTGGACAGAGGGCGCGGGGGAGACCCAGTACTTC. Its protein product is CSVAWTEGAGETQYF.